This T cell receptor beta chain appears in the sequencing data of a study of T cell responses to AZD1222 COVID-19 vaccine. Overall study findings and caveats: Baseline seropositivity occurred in only six AZD1222 recipients. Clonal diversity may have been underestimated, and the donors were mostly white British, with more females than males. Repertoires were sampled only after the peak T cell response. Vaccine-associated CD4 TCRs ranged over spike, dominating at 160-218 and 743-854.

Concerning this clone itself: Its antigen is undetermined.

Sequencing used immunoSEQ multiplex PCR; TCRdb keeps in-frame clones, though not all of them. The profile shows around 140,000 clones, 85% to 95% of them singletons. CDR3 size: 18 residues. J was trimmed by 8 bases and V by 6 bases; bases with no gene match: 22. The germline CDR1 and CDR2 sequences are SGHTS and YDEGEE. This receptor was taken from an adult who had recovered from COVID-19. Sequencing used peripheral blood, obtained after recovery from COVID-19. The V and J genes are TRBV5-8 and TRBJ2-1; 8 nucleotides match TRBD1. The CDR3 sequence: CASIEWRQGNRAHYEQFF. The CDR3 region has the DNA TGTGCCAGCATAGAGTGGAGACAGGGGAATCGGGCACACTATGAGCAGTTCTTC.